A single sample is the source of the 5 T cell receptor beta chains below, sequenced in a study of T cell repertoires in aging, cancer and after chemotherapy. Multiplex touch-down PCR with TRB-A/B primers amplified rearranged V-D-J TRB sequences. Via MiXCR, TCRdb re-called the multiplex PCR reads, giving one row per CDR3 protein. The profile covers roughly 7,800 distinct CDR3 sequences, with around 50% appearing a single time and roughly 3.8% taken by the ten largest. Amplification of TCR beta used genomic DNA extracted from peripheral blood. The sequenced sample was blood. The receptors were sampled from a human donor with a solid tumor.

Only one count was recorded for this clonotype. This chain links TRBV27 with TRBJ2-3; D remains ambiguous. The CDR3 has 11 residues. The germline V and J ends were trimmed by 8 bases and 2 bases, with 5 bases remaining between them. CDR1 is MNHEY and CDR2 is SMNVEV in the germline V gene (reference sequence). In DNA form, the CDR3 reads TGTGCCAGCGGAATCACAGATACGCAGTATTTT. Translating gives CASGITDTQYF.

The table lists this clonotype with a count of one. This CDR3 is missing its conserved last phenylalanine or tryptophan, likely due to a read error. V usage is TRBV29-1 and J usage is TRBJ2-1, with TRBD2 matching over 11 bases. V lost 7 bases to trimming and J lost 9 bases; unmatched junction nucleotides: 11. The V gene's germline CDR1 is SQVTM and CDR2 ANQGSEA. The CDR3 is made up of 14 amino acids. In DNA form, the CDR3 reads TGCAGCGCATCAAGACTAGCGGGACAGGGTGAGCAGTTCTCC. Protein: CSASRLAGQGEQFS.

In this sample, this clonotype turned up a few times. The chain combines TRBV6-6 with TRBJ1-1; a possible D gene is TRBD1 (6 bases). The CDR3 has 13 amino acids. Looked up from germline, CDR1 is MNHNY and CDR2 is SVGAGI (reference sequence). Trimming removed 6 bases from V and 5 bases from J, with 13 bases in between. This CDR3 is CASSLTGRTEAFF. The CDR3 coding sequence is TGTGCCAGCAGCCTTACAGGGAGGACTGAAGCTTTCTTT.

This clonotype has just a few counts. The chain employs TRBV19 and TRBJ2-7; 8 bases agree with TRBD1. The ends lost 5 bases at V and 5 bases at J; junction bases unmatched: 8. The CDR3 covers 14 residues. Germline V gene sequence: CDR1 LNHDA, CDR2 SQIVND (reference sequence). The CDR3 DNA is TGTGCCAGTAGTCCCGGACAGGGCAGCCACGAGCAGTACTTC. Its protein is CASSPGQGSHEQYF.

The rearrangement uses TRBV19 and TRBJ1-6; D remains unclear. The V end lost 3 bases, the J end lost 14 bases, and 8 bases lay between the germline ends. Per the germline V gene, CDR1 is LNHDA and CDR2 is SQIVND (reference sequence). This CDR3 has 11 residues. The CDR3: CASSIGDTLHF. The CDR3, as DNA: TGTGCCAGTAGTATCGGCGATACCCTCCACTTT.